These T cell receptor beta chains were read from a single sample in a study of regulatory T cells in long-lasting Graves disease. Using its own MiXCR run on the multiplex PCR reads, TCRdb lists one record per CDR3 protein. The data hold hundreds of thousands of distinct CDR3 sequences, with 16% observed a single time. These same data were also listed under a study on T cells in Graves' hyperthyroidism and ophthalmopathy.

This material consisted of peripheral blood mononuclear cells (PBMCs), taken at new diagnosis, from a patient treated with antithyroid drugs. Receptors originate from a woman younger than 45 with Graves disease. CDR3s include the opening cysteine and the closing phenylalanine or tryptophan. D genes are given only for firm matches. Expanded clones are given a class, and other clones once, few, many or no size at all.

d_call: -
v_call: TRBV19
clone_size: -
j_call: TRBJ2-3
cdr3_nt: TGTGCCAGTAGTATTATCGTGCGTGGAGATACGCAGTATTTT
cdr3_aa: CASSIIVRGDTQYF

d_call: -
v_call: TRBV11-2
clone_size: -
j_call: TRBJ2-5
cdr3_nt: TGTGCCAGCAGCTTGGCCACTCTTCAAGAGACCCAGTACTTC
cdr3_aa: CASSLATLQETQYF

d_call: -
v_call: TRBV29-1
clone_size: many
j_call: TRBJ1-2
cdr3_nt: TGCAGCGTCGAACACAGGGAAATCGACTATGGCTACACCTTC
cdr3_aa: CSVEHREIDYGYTF

d_call: -
v_call: TRBV30
clone_size: many
j_call: TRBJ1-5
cdr3_nt: TGTGCCTGGAGTAGGTATCCCAATCAGCCCCAGCATTTT
cdr3_aa: CAWSRYPNQPQHF

d_call: -
v_call: TRBV30
clone_size: many
j_call: TRBJ1-4
cdr3_nt: TGTGCCTGGACGAAGGGGACGTTGGAACTGTTTTTT
cdr3_aa: CAWTKGTLELFF

d_call: -
v_call: TRBV3-1
clone_size: many
j_call: TRBJ1-1
cdr3_nt: TGTGCCAGCAGCCAGCCTGGTGTGCGGGCTTTCTTT
cdr3_aa: CASSQPGVRAFF

d_call: -
v_call: TRBV6-2/TRBV6-3
clone_size: many
j_call: TRBJ1-1
cdr3_nt: TGTGCCAGCAGTTACCCAAGACCTGTTGAAGCTTTCTTT
cdr3_aa: CASSYPRPVEAFF

d_call: -
v_call: TRBV6-1
clone_size: -
j_call: TRBJ1-2
cdr3_nt: TGTGCCAGCAGTCCGGAGAAACTAGCTAACTATGGCTACACCTTC
cdr3_aa: CASSPEKLANYGYTF

d_call: TRBD2
v_call: TRBV6-1
clone_size: -
j_call: TRBJ2-1
cdr3_nt: TGTGCCAGCAGTCTTTCGGGACTAGCGGGGTACAATGAGCAGTTCTTC
cdr3_aa: CASSLSGLAGYNEQFF

d_call: -
v_call: TRBV5-5
clone_size: -
j_call: TRBJ1-3
cdr3_nt: TGTGCCAGCAGCCTTCTGGACTCTAGAGGAAACACCATATATTTT
cdr3_aa: CASSLLDSRGNTIYF

d_call: TRBD1
v_call: TRBV28
clone_size: many
j_call: TRBJ1-5
cdr3_nt: TGTGCCAGCAGTTTCCCCGGGACAGGGTTTCGCAATCAGCCCCAGCATTTT
cdr3_aa: CASSFPGTGFRNQPQHF

d_call: TRBD2
v_call: TRBV7-2
clone_size: -
j_call: TRBJ2-1
cdr3_nt: TGTGCCAGCAGCTTACGCCTAGCGGGAGCGGGCGATGAGCAGTTCTTC
cdr3_aa: CASSLRLAGAGDEQFF

d_call: TRBD2
v_call: TRBV28
clone_size: many
j_call: TRBJ2-3
cdr3_nt: TGTGCCAGCAGTTTATGGCGTCGGGGGGAAGGGGACACAGATACGCAGTATTTT
cdr3_aa: CASSLWRRGEGDTDTQYF

d_call: -
v_call: TRBV2
clone_size: many
j_call: TRBJ1-6
cdr3_nt: TGTGCCAGCAGTACGACAAGGGGTAATTCACCCCTCCACTTT
cdr3_aa: CASSTTRGNSPLHF

d_call: TRBD2
v_call: TRBV29-1
clone_size: -
j_call: TRBJ2-3
cdr3_nt: TGCAGCGTTGAGACTTTTCTAGCGGGAGGGGTAACGCAGTATTTT
cdr3_aa: CSVETFLAGGVTQYF

d_call: -
v_call: TRBV27
clone_size: many
j_call: TRBJ2-5
cdr3_nt: TGTGCCAGCAGTTCCCGGGCCAAGGAGACCCAGTACTTC
cdr3_aa: CASSSRAKETQYF

d_call: TRBD1
v_call: TRBV19
clone_size: -
j_call: TRBJ1-2
cdr3_nt: TGTGCCAGTAGTATTGCGACAGGGGGCGGCTATGGCTACACCTTC
cdr3_aa: CASSIATGGGYGYTF

d_call: -
v_call: TRBV20-1
clone_size: few
j_call: TRBJ2-7
cdr3_nt: TGCAGTGGTTCCCATTACTACGAGCAGTACTTC
cdr3_aa: CSGSHYYEQYF

d_call: -
v_call: TRBV30
clone_size: -
j_call: TRBJ2-2
cdr3_nt: TGTGCCTGGAAGGGCGCGTCCGGGGAGCTGTTTTTT
cdr3_aa: CAWKGASGELFF

d_call: -
v_call: TRBV5-4
clone_size: few
j_call: TRBJ1-2
cdr3_nt: TGTGCCAGCAGCTTAGGCAGGGTGCCCTATGGCTACACCTTC
cdr3_aa: CASSLGRVPYGYTF

d_call: TRBD1
v_call: TRBV12-3/TRBV12-4
clone_size: many
j_call: TRBJ1-2
cdr3_nt: TGTGCCAGCAGCAGACAGGGGGAAGGCTATGGCTACACCTTC
cdr3_aa: CASSRQGEGYGYTF

d_call: -
v_call: TRBV28
clone_size: many
j_call: TRBJ2-7
cdr3_nt: TGTGCCAGCAGTTTTGGAGGTATCACCTACGAGCAGTACTTC
cdr3_aa: CASSFGGITYEQYF

d_call: -
v_call: TRBV27
clone_size: many
j_call: TRBJ2-3
cdr3_nt: TGTGCCAGCAGTTTCTCTATAGCTAGCACAGATACGCAGTATTTT
cdr3_aa: CASSFSIASTDTQYF

d_call: -
v_call: TRBV9
clone_size: few
j_call: TRBJ1-5
cdr3_nt: TGTGCCAGCAGCGTAGAAGGTAGTAGCAATCAGCCCCAGCATTTT
cdr3_aa: CASSVEGSSNQPQHF

d_call: TRBD2
v_call: TRBV9
clone_size: -
j_call: TRBJ2-3
cdr3_nt: TGTGCCAGCAGCGCCCACAGGGGACTAGCTACAGATACGCAGTATTTT
cdr3_aa: CASSAHRGLATDTQYF

d_call: -
v_call: TRBV4-1
clone_size: -
j_call: TRBJ2-1
cdr3_nt: TGCGCCAGCAGCCAAGATTTCTCGGCCGGTCTGAGCTCCTACAATGAGCAGTTCTTC
cdr3_aa: CASSQDFSAGLSSYNEQFF

d_call: TRBD2
v_call: TRBV6-1
clone_size: many
j_call: TRBJ2-7
cdr3_nt: TGTGCCAGCAGTGCACTCGTTGGACTAGCGGGCCGAAGGTCCCAGTACGAGCAGTACTTC
cdr3_aa: CASSALVGLAGRRSQYEQYF

d_call: -
v_call: TRBV20-1
clone_size: few
j_call: TRBJ1-5
cdr3_nt: TGCAGTGCTAGAGATTCGGGGACTCGACCAGTGGGGAGCAATCAGCCCCAGCATTTT
cdr3_aa: CSARDSGTRPVGSNQPQHF

d_call: -
v_call: TRBV6-2/TRBV6-3
clone_size: -
j_call: TRBJ2-1
cdr3_nt: TGTGCCAGCAGTGAAATGGTGGGTCTTTCGGATGAGCAGTTCTTC
cdr3_aa: CASSEMVGLSDEQFF

d_call: -
v_call: TRBV29-1
clone_size: many
j_call: TRBJ2-5
cdr3_nt: TGCAGCGTTGTGACAGACGGAGGTGGGACCCAGTACTTC
cdr3_aa: CSVVTDGGGTQYF

d_call: TRBD1
v_call: TRBV27
clone_size: -
j_call: TRBJ2-4
cdr3_nt: TGTGCCAGCAGTTTGGGACAGGCTTTAGCCAAAAACATTCAGTACTTC
cdr3_aa: CASSLGQALAKNIQYF

d_call: -
v_call: TRBV3-1
clone_size: few
j_call: TRBJ1-1
cdr3_nt: TGTGCCAGCAGCCAGGGGGAAGGACGGACTGAAGCTTTCTTT
cdr3_aa: CASSQGEGRTEAFF

d_call: -
v_call: TRBV19
clone_size: few
j_call: TRBJ1-5
cdr3_nt: TGTGCCAGTAGTAATGCAGGGTACAGCAATCAGCCCCAGCATTTT
cdr3_aa: CASSNAGYSNQPQHF

d_call: TRBD1
v_call: TRBV25-1
clone_size: -
j_call: TRBJ1-5
cdr3_nt: TGTGCCAGCAGCCCCTTAGGGACAGGAGTCAATCAGCCCCAGCATTTT
cdr3_aa: CASSPLGTGVNQPQHF

d_call: -
v_call: TRBV6-2/TRBV6-3
clone_size: many
j_call: TRBJ2-1
cdr3_nt: TGTGCCAGCAGCGGTGAGTCCAATGAGCAGTTCTTC
cdr3_aa: CASSGESNEQFF

d_call: -
v_call: TRBV28
clone_size: many
j_call: TRBJ2-7
cdr3_nt: TGTGCCATTGACAGGGGCGGGAGCTCCTACGAGCAGTACTTC
cdr3_aa: CAIDRGGSSYEQYF

d_call: TRBD1
v_call: TRBV28
clone_size: many
j_call: TRBJ1-2
cdr3_nt: TGTGCCAGCAGTTTCCCTACCTCGACAGGGGCGAACTATGGCTACACCTTC
cdr3_aa: CASSFPTSTGANYGYTF

d_call: TRBD1
v_call: TRBV19
clone_size: once
j_call: TRBJ1-4
cdr3_nt: TGTGCCAGTAGTGGCTGGACAGGGGATGAAAAACTGTTTTTT
cdr3_aa: CASSGWTGDEKLFF

d_call: -
v_call: TRBV7-9
clone_size: -
j_call: TRBJ2-2
cdr3_nt: TGTGCCAGCAGCGAGGAGGTACAGTCTGGCACCGGGGAGCTGTTTTTT
cdr3_aa: CASSEEVQSGTGELFF

d_call: -
v_call: TRBV7-9
clone_size: -
j_call: TRBJ1-6
cdr3_nt: TGTGCCAGCAGCTTAGACAGGAATAATTCACCCCTCCACTTT
cdr3_aa: CASSLDRNNSPLHF

d_call: TRBD1
v_call: TRBV10-3
clone_size: -
j_call: TRBJ2-1
cdr3_nt: TGTGCCATCAGTGGACCTCGGGGACAGACCACCTGGGGTCTTAATGAGCAGTTCTTC
cdr3_aa: CAISGPRGQTTWGLNEQFF

d_call: -
v_call: TRBV25-1
clone_size: many
j_call: TRBJ2-1
cdr3_nt: TGTGCCAGCAGTGACCCCTTCAATGAGCAGTTCTTC
cdr3_aa: CASSDPFNEQFF

d_call: -
v_call: TRBV3-1
clone_size: many
j_call: TRBJ1-1
cdr3_nt: TGTGCCAGCGGCCCCGGACGTGCTTTCTTT
cdr3_aa: CASGPGRAFF

d_call: -
v_call: TRBV6-1
clone_size: many
j_call: TRBJ2-6
cdr3_nt: TGTGCCAGCAGTGGAGGGGGATCTGGGGCCAACGTCCTGACTTTC
cdr3_aa: CASSGGGSGANVLTF

d_call: TRBD2
v_call: TRBV28
clone_size: -
j_call: TRBJ2-7
cdr3_nt: TGTGCCAGCAGGGGGACTAGCGGGAGGCGGGAGCAGTACTTC
cdr3_aa: CASRGTSGRREQYF

d_call: -
v_call: TRBV20-1
clone_size: -
j_call: TRBJ2-7
cdr3_nt: TGCAGTGCTAGAGATCTAATCGGGAGCTCCTACGAGCAGTACTTC
cdr3_aa: CSARDLIGSSYEQYF

d_call: -
v_call: TRBV27
clone_size: many
j_call: TRBJ2-7
cdr3_nt: TGTGCCAGCAGTTTTTTCGGGGCCTATCACTACGAGCAGTACTTC
cdr3_aa: CASSFFGAYHYEQYF

d_call: TRBD2
v_call: TRBV29-1
clone_size: -
j_call: TRBJ2-3
cdr3_nt: TGCAGCGTTTTAGCGGGAGAAGTAGATACGCAGTATTTT
cdr3_aa: CSVLAGEVDTQYF

d_call: -
v_call: TRBV7-8
clone_size: -
j_call: TRBJ1-4
cdr3_nt: TGTGCCAGCAGCTTAGCTTTTGGGTTAGAAAAACTGTTTTTT
cdr3_aa: CASSLAFGLEKLFF

d_call: TRBD2
v_call: TRBV11-2
clone_size: -
j_call: TRBJ2-2
cdr3_nt: TGTGCCAGCAGCCCACTAGCGGGACCTCTCGGGGAGCTGTTTTTT
cdr3_aa: CASSPLAGPLGELFF

d_call: -
v_call: TRBV20-1
clone_size: -
j_call: TRBJ1-1
cdr3_nt: TGCAGTGCTAGAGGGGGGCAGAGAGCTGAAGCTTTCTTT
cdr3_aa: CSARGGQRAEAFF

d_call: -
v_call: TRBV20-1
clone_size: many
j_call: TRBJ1-1
cdr3_nt: TGCAGTGCCCGCGACAGGTCTGAAGCTTTCTTT
cdr3_aa: CSARDRSEAFF

d_call: -
v_call: TRBV2
clone_size: many
j_call: TRBJ1-2
cdr3_nt: TGTGCCAGCGTACCCGAATTGGCGGACTATGGCTACACCTTC
cdr3_aa: CASVPELADYGYTF

d_call: TRBD1
v_call: TRBV5-5
clone_size: -
j_call: TRBJ1-2
cdr3_nt: TGTGCCAGCAGCTTTATTTTGCTGACAGGGGGCAGGACGGATGGCTACACCTTC
cdr3_aa: CASSFILLTGGRTDGYTF

d_call: -
v_call: TRBV28
clone_size: many
j_call: TRBJ1-2
cdr3_nt: TGTGCCAGCAGTCCTTGGGACCGCCGAGACTATGGCTACACCTTC
cdr3_aa: CASSPWDRRDYGYTF